This is a list of T cell receptor beta chains from one sample in a study of OX40 agonist ivuxolimab in advanced cancers. Sequencing was performed with immunoSEQ multiplex PCR; in TCRdb, only in-frame clones are kept and a portion is missing. This sample has more than 50,000 clones, with 87% found just once. Specimen: CD4+ or CD8+ T cells sorted from blood, collected in a trial of the OX40 agonist ivuxolimab. The receptor source for this set is an adult with an advanced solid tumor such as melanoma, head and neck, liver or kidney cancer. Both conserved end residues are part of each CDR3. The D gene is left open where the match is weak. Size is omitted from some rows. Given values are once, few, many or a class for expanded clones.

j_call clone_size v_call d_call cdr3_aa cdr3_nt
TRBJ1-1 . TRBV11-3 . CASSLGGQLNTEAFF TGTGCCAGCAGCTTAGGTGGACAGCTGAACACTGAAGCTTTCTTT
TRBJ1-5 . TRBV16 . CASSRTGTQPQHF TGTGCCAGCAGCCGCACAGGGACTCAGCCCCAGCATTTT
TRBJ1-5 once TRBV7-2 . CASSPIGTSEEPQHF TGTGCCAGCAGCCCCATAGGGACGAGCGAGGAGCCCCAGCATTTT
TRBJ1-2 once TRBV18 . CASSPGERRGYTF TGTGCCAGCTCACCAGGGGAGCGACGGGGCTACACCTTC
TRBJ2-4 few TRBV7-9 . CASSSIWDTQNIQYF TGTGCCAGCAGCTCGATTTGGGACACCCAAAACATTCAGTACTTC
TRBJ2-3 . TRBV5-4 . CASSLGPTDTQYF TGTGCCAGCAGCTTGGGCCCCACAGATACGCAGTATTTT
TRBJ1-5 . TRBV7-2 . CASSLDSAGGGFGNQPQHF TGTGCCAGCAGCTTAGACTCCGCGGGGGGCGGGTTTGGTAATCAGCCCCAGCATTTT
TRBJ2-7 . TRBV5-1 . CASSLWGEQYF TGTGCCAGCAGCTTGTGGGGAGAGCAGTACTTC
TRBJ1-1 . TRBV5-1 . CASSLGENTEAFF TGCGCCAGCAGCTTAGGAGAGAACACTGAAGCTTTCTTT
TRBJ1-1 . TRBV6-5 . CASRSGKRTEAFF TGTGCCAGCAGGTCAGGGAAGCGGACTGAAGCTTTCTTT
TRBJ2-1 few TRBV11-2 . CASSLVKRWNEQFF TGTGCCAGCAGCTTAGTTAAGCGTTGGAATGAGCAGTTCTTC
TRBJ2-6 . TRBV29-1 . CSVYQGSGANVLTF TGCAGCGTGTATCAGGGCTCTGGGGCCAACGTCCTGACTTTC
TRBJ2-7 . TRBV18 . CASSPPFGAYEQYF TGTGCCAGCTCACCACCGTTTGGGGCCTACGAGCAGTACTTC
TRBJ2-7 . TRBV25-1 TRBD1 CASSLTGGYNEQYF TGTGCCAGCAGTCTCACAGGGGGCTACAACGAGCAGTACTTC
TRBJ2-1 . TRBV6-5 . CASSSPRRAAGNEQFF TGTGCCAGCAGTTCTCCCAGGCGGGCGGCGGGGAATGAGCAGTTCTTC
TRBJ1-4 . TRBV7-8 . CASSLTGMAEKLFF TGTGCCAGCAGCTTAACAGGGATGGCTGAAAAACTGTTTTTT
TRBJ1-1 . TRBV29-1 . CSVAAQGFGNTEAFF TGCAGCGTTGCTGCCCAGGGGTTCGGGAACACTGAAGCTTTCTTT
TRBJ2-5 . TRBV11-2 . CASSLGGQETQYF TGTGCCAGCAGCTTAGGGGGTCAAGAGACCCAGTACTTC
TRBJ2-3 . TRBV14 TRBD2 CASSQVEPSGSTDTQYF TGTGCCAGCAGCCAAGTTGAGCCTAGCGGAAGCACAGATACGCAGTATTTT
TRBJ2-5 . TRBV9 . CASSVVSTEGTQYF TGTGCCAGCAGCGTAGTGTCCACCGAGGGGACCCAGTACTTC
TRBJ1-1 . TRBV6-5 . CASRMNTEAFF TGTGCCAGCAGGATGAACACTGAAGCTTTCTTT
TRBJ1-6 . TRBV7-6 . CASSLEGPFGSPLHF TGTGCCAGCAGCTTAGAGGGCCCTTTTGGTTCACCCCTCCACTTT
TRBJ1-2 once TRBV4-1 TRBD1 CASSQGTGGGYGYTF TGCGCCAGCAGCCAGGGGACAGGGGGCGGGTATGGCTACACCTTC
TRBJ2-1 . TRBV7-2 TRBD1 CASSFNRDRIYNEQFF TGTGCCAGCAGCTTCAACCGGGACAGGATTTACAATGAGCAGTTCTTC
TRBJ2-1 . TRBV7-8 . CASSPDRNNEQFF TGTGCCAGCAGTCCAGACAGAAACAATGAGCAGTTCTTC
TRBJ2-7 few TRBV28 TRBD2 CASSQSGSSEQYF TGTGCCAGCAGTCAAAGCGGGAGTAGCGAGCAGTACTTC
TRBJ1-5 few TRBV7-9 . CASSRRGEKQPQHF TGTGCCAGCAGCCGGAGGGGGGAGAAACAGCCCCAGCATTTT
TRBJ1-5 . TRBV7-2 TRBD1 CASRRTGASQPQHF TGTGCCAGCAGACGGACAGGGGCCAGTCAGCCCCAGCATTTT
TRBJ1-3 . TRBV18 . CASSPQGRGGSGNTIYF TGTGCCAGCTCACCCCAAGGAAGGGGGGGCTCTGGAAACACCATATATTTT
TRBJ1-2 . TRBV21-1 . CASSNGDRGYGYTF TGTGCCAGCAGCAACGGGGACAGGGGATATGGCTACACCTTC